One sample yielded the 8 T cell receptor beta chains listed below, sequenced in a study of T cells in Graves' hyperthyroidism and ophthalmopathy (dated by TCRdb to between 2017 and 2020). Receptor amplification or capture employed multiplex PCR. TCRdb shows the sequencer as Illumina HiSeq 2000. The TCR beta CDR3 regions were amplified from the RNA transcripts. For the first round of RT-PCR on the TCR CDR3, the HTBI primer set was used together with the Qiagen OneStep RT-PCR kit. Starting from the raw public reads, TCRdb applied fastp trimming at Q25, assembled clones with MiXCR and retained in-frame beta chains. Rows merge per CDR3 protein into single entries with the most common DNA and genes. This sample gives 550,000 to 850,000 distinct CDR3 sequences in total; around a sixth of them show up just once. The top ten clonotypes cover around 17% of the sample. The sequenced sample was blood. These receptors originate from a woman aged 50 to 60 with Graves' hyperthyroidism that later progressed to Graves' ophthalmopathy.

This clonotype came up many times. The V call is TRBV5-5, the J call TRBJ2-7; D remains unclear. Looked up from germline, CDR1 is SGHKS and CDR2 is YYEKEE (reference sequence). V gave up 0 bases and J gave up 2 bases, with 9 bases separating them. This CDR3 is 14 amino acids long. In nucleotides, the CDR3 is TGTGCCAGCAGCTTGGAGTGGAAGACCTACGAGCAGTACTTC. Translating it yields CASSLEWKTYEQYF.

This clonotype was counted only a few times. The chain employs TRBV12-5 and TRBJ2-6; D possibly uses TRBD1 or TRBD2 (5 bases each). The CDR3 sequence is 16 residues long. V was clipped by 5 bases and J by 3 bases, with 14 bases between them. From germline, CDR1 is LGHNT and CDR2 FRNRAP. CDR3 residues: CASGTSRGNGANVLTF. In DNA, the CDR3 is TGTGCTAGTGGTACTAGTCGGGGCAATGGGGCCAACGTCCTGACTTTC. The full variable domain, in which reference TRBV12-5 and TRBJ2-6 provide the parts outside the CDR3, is DARVTQTPRHKVTEMGQEVTMRCQPILGHNTVFWYRQTMMQGLELLAYFRNRAPLDDSGMPKDRFSAEMPDATLATLKIQPSEPRDSAVYFCASGTSRGNGANVLTFGAGSRLTVL.

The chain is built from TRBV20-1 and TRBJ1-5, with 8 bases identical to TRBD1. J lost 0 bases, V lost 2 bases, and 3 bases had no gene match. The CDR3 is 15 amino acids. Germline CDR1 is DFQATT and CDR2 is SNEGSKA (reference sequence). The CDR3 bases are TGCAGTGCTAGACACAGGGGGAATAGCAATCAGCCCCAGCATTTT. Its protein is CSARHRGNSNQPQHF.

CDR3 in DNA: TGTGCCAGCGCTGGGGGGGGAAGCAATCAGCCCCAGCATTTT. It codes for CASAGGGSNQPQHF. The V and J genes are TRBV6-1 and TRBJ1-5; D might be TRBD1 (5 bases). V lost 8 bases and J 1 base, leaving 12 bases between the germline ends. CDR3 length: 14 amino acids. The germline gives CDR1 MNHNS, CDR2 SASEGT.

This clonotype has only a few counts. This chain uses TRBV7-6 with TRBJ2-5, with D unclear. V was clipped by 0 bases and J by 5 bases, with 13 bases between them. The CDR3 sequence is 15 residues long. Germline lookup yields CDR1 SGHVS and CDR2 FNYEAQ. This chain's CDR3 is CASSLAPLGEETQYF. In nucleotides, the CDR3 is TGTGCCAGCAGCTTAGCTCCGTTAGGAGAGGAGACCCAGTACTTC. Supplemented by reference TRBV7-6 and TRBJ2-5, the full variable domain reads GAGVSQSPRYKVTKRGQDVALRCDPISGHVSLYWYRQALGQGPEFLTYFNYEAQQDKSGLPNDRFSAERPEGSISTLTIQRTEQRDSAMYRCASSLAPLGEETQYFGPGTRLLVL.

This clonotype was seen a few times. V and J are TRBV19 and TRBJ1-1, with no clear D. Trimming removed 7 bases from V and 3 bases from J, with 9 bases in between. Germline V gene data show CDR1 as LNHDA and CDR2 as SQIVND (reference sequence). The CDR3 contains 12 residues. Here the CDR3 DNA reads TGTGCCAGTATGGCAGGATACACTGAAGCTTTCTTT. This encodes CASMAGYTEAFF.

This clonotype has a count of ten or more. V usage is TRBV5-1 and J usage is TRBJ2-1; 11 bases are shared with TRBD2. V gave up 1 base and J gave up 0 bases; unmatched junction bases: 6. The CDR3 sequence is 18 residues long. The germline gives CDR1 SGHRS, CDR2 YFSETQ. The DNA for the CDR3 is TGCGCCAGCAGCTTGATTAGCGGGGGGGCGAGCTCCTACAATGAGCAGTTCTTC. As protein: CASSLISGGASSYNEQFF.

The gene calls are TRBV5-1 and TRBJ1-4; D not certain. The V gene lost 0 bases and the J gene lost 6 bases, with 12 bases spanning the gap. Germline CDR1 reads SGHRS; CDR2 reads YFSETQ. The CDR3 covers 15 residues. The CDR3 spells CASSLEGSPDEKLFF. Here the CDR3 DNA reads TGCGCCAGCAGCTTGGAAGGGAGTCCGGATGAAAAACTGTTTTTT.